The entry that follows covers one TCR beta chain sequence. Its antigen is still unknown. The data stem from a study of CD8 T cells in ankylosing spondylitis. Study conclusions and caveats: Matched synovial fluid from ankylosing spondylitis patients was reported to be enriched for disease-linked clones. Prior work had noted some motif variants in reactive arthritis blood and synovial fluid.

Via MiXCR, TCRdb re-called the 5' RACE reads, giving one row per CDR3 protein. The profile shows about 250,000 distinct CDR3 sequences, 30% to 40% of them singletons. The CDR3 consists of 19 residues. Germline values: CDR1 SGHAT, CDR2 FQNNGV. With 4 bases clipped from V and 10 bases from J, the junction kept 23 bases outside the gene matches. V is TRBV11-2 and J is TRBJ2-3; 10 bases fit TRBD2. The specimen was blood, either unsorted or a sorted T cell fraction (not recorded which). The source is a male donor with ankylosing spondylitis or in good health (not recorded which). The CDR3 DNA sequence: TGTGCCAGCAGCTCTCCCAAAGGGAGCCTAGCGGGGGTTCGGGGGGCGCAGTATTTT. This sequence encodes CASSSPKGSLAGVRGAQYF.